Each of the 5 T cell receptor beta chains below was sequenced from the same sample in a study of T cells after yellow fever vaccination. TCRdb re-derived calls from the 5' RACE reads in MiXCR, one entry per CDR3 protein. The data show some 48,000 distinct CDR3 sequences, about 6.3% seen once. The sequences come from PBMCs, either bulk or a sorted T-cell subset (CD4+, CD8+, memory, or dextramer-sorted; not recorded which), collected 45 days after the yellow fever booster vaccination. All receptors derive from a man aged 25-40 years who received the YFV17D yellow fever vaccine.

This clonotype was observed a handful of times. This chain joins TRBV10-3 and TRBJ2-5, with TRBD1 matching 9 bases. Trimming cost V 2 bases and J 2 bases; bases outside gene matches: 0. Germline assignment: CDR1 ENHRY and CDR2 SYGVKD. There are 14 residues in the CDR3. The CDR3: CAISEGQGQETQYF. The CDR3 coding sequence is TGTGCCATCAGTGAGGGACAGGGGCAAGAGACCCAGTACTTC.

This clonotype was picked up a small number of times. The gene calls are TRBV19 and TRBJ2-2; 9 bases map to TRBD2. Trimming removed 3 bases from V and 7 bases from J; junction bases left unmatched: 12. The germline V gene encodes CDR1 LNHDA and CDR2 SQIVND (reference sequence). CDR3 length equals 17 residues. CDR3 sequence reads: CASSMSSGTWRGGELFF. The CDR3 nucleotides read TGTGCCAGTAGTATGTCTAGCGGGACGTGGAGAGGCGGGGAGCTGTTTTTT.

Ten or more counts support this clonotype. V and J are TRBV7-2 and TRBJ2-1; TRBD2 is a possible D gene (5 bases). Looked up from germline, CDR1 is SGHTA and CDR2 is FQGNSA. CDR3 length: 11 amino acids. The V and J ends lost 1 base and 10 bases respectively, with 5 bases between them. CDR3 DNA: TGTGCCAGCAGCTTAGGAGGGGAGCAGTTCTTC. Translating it yields CASSLGGEQFF.

This clonotype was detected only a few times. V is TRBV19 and J is TRBJ1-1, with a tentative D call TRBD1 (5 bases). Per germline, CDR1 LNHDA and CDR2 SQIVND (reference sequence). This CDR3 is built from 12 residues. The germline V and J ends were trimmed by 5 bases and 7 bases, with 11 bases remaining between them. DNA of the CDR3: TGTGCCAGTAGTGAACGACAGCATGAAGCTTTCTTT. This codes for CASSERQHEAFF.

The V gene is TRBV5-1, the J gene TRBJ1-5; TRBD1 might be the D (5 bases). From germline, CDR1 is SGHRS and CDR2 YFSETQ. Trimming took 0 bases from V and 5 from J, leaving 9 bases between them. This CDR3 region has 14 residues. The CDR3 DNA reads TGCGCCAGCAGCTTGGGGGGCGCGGATCAGCCCCAGCATTTT. Its protein is CASSLGGADQPQHF.